One and the same sample provided the 7 T cell receptor beta chains below, sequenced in a study of blood T cell repertoires in COVID-19. TCRdb keeps only in-frame clones here, not all; method: immunoSEQ multiplex PCR. This sample has some 64,000 clones, with 65% to 85% found just once. The sample was peripheral blood. Source of these receptors: a woman of 80 years or more with active or convalescent COVID-19.

This clone turned up a few times. The genes are TRBV15 and TRBJ2-7; TRBD1 agrees at 10 bases. CDR1 and CDR2 from the germline V gene are LNHNV and YYDKDF (reference sequence). The CDR3 totals 16 residues. The V segment lost 2 bases and the J segment 7 bases; nucleotides outside the gene matches: 11. The CDR3: CATSRKGTGVRGEQYF. The CDR3 region has the DNA TGTGCCACCAGCAGAAAGGGGACAGGGGTAAGAGGGGAGCAGTACTTC.

The rearrangement uses TRBV20-1 and TRBJ2-5, with D hard to call. V was trimmed by 4 bases and J by 1 base, leaving 4 bases between them. CDR3 length: 11 residues. The germline V gene has CDR1 DFQATT and CDR2 SNEGSKA (reference sequence). In DNA, the CDR3 is TGCAGTGCTATTATCCAAGAGACCCAGTACTTC. Protein product: CSAIIQETQYF.

V gene TRBV5-1 combines with J gene TRBJ1-1, with D possibly matching TRBD1 (6 bases). Germline loops: CDR1 SGHRS, CDR2 YFSETQ. V gave up 4 bases and J gave up 1 base, with 14 bases separating them. This CDR3 is 15 amino acids long. DNA of the CDR3: TGCGCCAGCAGCCCCCCGACGACAGGGAACACTGAAGCTTTCTTT. Encoded protein: CASSPPTTGNTEAFF.

The CDR3 reads CASSFQGALVTEAFF. DNA of the CDR3: TGTGCCAGCAGCTTTCAGGGGGCTTTGGTCACTGAAGCTTTCTTT. The V and J genes are TRBV7-2 and TRBJ1-1; 8 nucleotides align to TRBD1. From germline, CDR1 is SGHTA and CDR2 FQGNSA. The CDR3 sequence is 15 residues long. Losses at the gene ends were 3 bases for V and 4 bases for J; bases not matched to a gene: 7. The full variable domain, its missing parts supplied by reference TRBV7-2 and TRBJ1-1, is GAGVSQSPSNKVTEKGKDVELRCDPISGHTALYWYRQSLGQGLEFLIYFQGNSAPDKSGLPSDRFSAERTGGSVSTLTIQRTQQEDSAVYLCASSFQGALVTEAFFGQGTRLTVV.

The chain uses TRBV5-5 and TRBJ1-1; a weak D match, TRBD1 (6 bases). Germline V gives CDR1 SGHKS, CDR2 YYEKEE (reference sequence). This CDR3 spans 12 amino acids. V lost 2 bases, J lost 7 bases, and 9 bases lay in between. Written as DNA, the CDR3 is TGTGCCAGCAGCTTTGGACAGTATGAAGCTTTCTTT. It is translated as CASSFGQYEAFF.

J is TRBJ1-1 and V is TRBV11-3, with D tentatively TRBD1 (5 bases). This CDR3 has 12 amino acids. V was shortened by 7 bases and J by 6 bases, with 12 bases between the two germline ends. Looked up from germline, CDR1 is SGHNT and CDR2 is YENEEA. The CDR3, as DNA: TGTGCCAGCACACTAACAGGCGCTGAAGCTTTCTTT. Residues: CASTLTGAEAFF.

The chain links TRBV4-2 to TRBJ1-3; 7 bases align to TRBD1. The V segment lost 4 bases and the J segment 4 bases; nucleotides outside the gene matches: 4. Per germline, CDR1 LGHNA and CDR2 YNFKEQ. This CDR3 is 14 amino acids long. The CDR3 DNA is TGTGCCAGCAGCCTCGGGACAGACGGAAACACCATATATTTT. It codes for CASSLGTDGNTIYF.